This TCR beta chain comes out of a study of blood T cell repertoires in COVID-19 (dated by TCRdb to about 2020). For the wider study: Collaborator samples came from the United States, Italy and Spain and covered acute and convalescent phases of COVID-19. The material from the prospective study consisted of cDNA or gDNA derived from T cells, B-cell-depleted T cells, or PBMCs. Subjects who had been exposed to COVID-19, were actively infected with it, or had recovered from it provided the deeply sampled blood TCRbeta repertoires that made up the dataset. A freely available public database, intended as a resource for researchers studying the immune response to SARS-CoV-2, is where the repertoires were released. Samples came from the ongoing ImmuneRACE study (first 160 participants) plus 1,254 subjects from 6 global collaborators. Sample metadata almost always included a de-identified subject ID, COVID-19 status, age in years and sex. HLA class I and class II types, where available, came from metadata supplied by the sample provider rather than from assay-based typing. General conclusions and limits of the study: The quantity of clinical and demographic metadata differed by source and by participant and was supplied without curation.

This clone was seen a few times. What this receptor recognizes is not known. Base qualities are not at hand, and no much larger clone is one base apart. Collaborating institutions collected whole blood in K2EDTA tubes following their own protocols. For TCRbeta analysis, collaborators shipped samples in one of three forms: frozen whole blood, isolated PBMCs, or DNA extracted from either of those sample types. TCRbeta CDR3 regions were amplified from genomic DNA using the immunoSEQ Assay, a bias-controlled multiplex PCR. The authors' pipeline ran thus. The number of nucleated cells in each sample was estimated from the amplification of reference gene primers within the assay. To quantify the absolute abundance of each unique TCRbeta CDR3 rearrangement, sequence reads were collapsed and filtered. Productive Simpson clonality was computed per sample as the square root of Simpson's diversity index over productive rearrangements. Held by TCRdb, this immuneACCESS table contains in-frame sequences only and omits some clones. Under half of the omission traces to an unresolved V gene where checked; the cause of the rest is unknown. The D gene and trimming were derived from the DNA, and the V and J assignments and clone size from that table. This sample gives tens of thousands of clones in total; 65% to 70% of them show up just once. The ten largest account for around 16% of the sample.

The specimen sequenced was peripheral blood. This receptor was identified in a human donor in a cohort sampled during active COVID-19.

For the CDR3, the sequence is CASSVDTDTEAFF. The DNA is as follows: TGTGCCAGCAGCGTAGACACCGACACTGAAGCTTTCTTT. The chain was built from TRBV9 and TRBJ1-1; the D gene remains uncertain. Taken from cysteine to phenylalanine, the CDR3 has 13 residues. Only the CDR3 portion is preserved as DNA: 39 bases, with reading frame beginning at the first base. Trimming removed 0 bases from V and 3 bases from J, leaving 6 bases between the germline ends. The germline V gene gives CDR1 as SGDLS and CDR2 as YYNGEE.